The 14 T cell receptor beta chains given below trace back to one sample, sequenced in a study of cytotoxic CD8 clonotypes in ibrutinib-treated CLL. TCRdb keeps only in-frame clones here, not all; method: immunoSEQ multiplex PCR. The table records under 150,000 clones, approximately 90% of them present only once. This material consisted of PBMCs, taken after 12 months of ibrutinib treatment. The receptors come from a human donor with chronic lymphocytic leukemia.

As regards this clone: Within the sample, other DNA sequences also encode this same CDR3. This rearrangement joins TRBV18 to TRBJ1-3; 7 nucleotides match TRBD1. Germline V CDR1 and CDR2: KGHSH, LQKENI. The CDR3 totals 15 residues. The V gene end was trimmed by 3 bases and the J gene end by 0 bases; junction bases not matched to a gene: 2. The CDR3 loop reads CASSPGTVSGNTIYF. CDR3 nucleotides: TGTGCCAGCTCACCGGGGACAGTCTCTGGAAACACCATATATTTT.

The rearrangement links TRBV12-5 to TRBJ2-3; 12 bases line up with TRBD2. The CDR3 has 19 amino acids. Germline CDR1 reads LGHNT; CDR2 reads FRNRAP. V dropped 0 bases and J dropped 4; count of bases not matched to a gene: 11. CDR3 region: CASGLVAHRLAGVPDTQYF. As DNA, the CDR3 is TGTGCTAGTGGTTTGGTAGCCCATCGACTAGCGGGAGTCCCAGATACGCAGTATTTT.

The gene calls are TRBV19 and TRBJ2-7, with a weak D call TRBD1 (6 bases). Trimming took off 2 bases at V and 3 bases at J, with 11 bases between the two ends. The CDR3 contains 14 residues. Germline V lookup: CDR1 LNHDA, CDR2 SQIVND (reference sequence). CDR3 in amino acids: CASSIPGQLYEQYF. CDR3 DNA sequence: TGTGCCAGTAGTATACCGGGACAACTCTACGAGCAGTACTTC. Variable domain in full (rest from reference TRBV19 and TRBJ2-7): DGGITQSPKYLFRKEGQNVTLSCEQNLNHDAMYWYRQDPGQGLRLIYYSQIVNDFQKGDIAEGYSVSREKKESFPLTVTSAQKNPTAFYLCASSIPGQLYEQYFGPGTRLTVT.

This chain joins TRBV19 and TRBJ2-7; D call uncertain. This CDR3 comprises 14 residues. Germline CDR1 and CDR2: LNHDA and SQIVND (reference sequence). Between the trimmed V and J ends, which lost 1 base and 0 bases, there was a span of 7 bases. Here the CDR3 DNA reads TGTGCCAGTAGTATAGGACTGCTCTCCTACGAGCAGTACTTC. Amino acids: CASSIGLLSYEQYF.

This sequence joins TRBV19 and TRBJ1-5; TRBD1 matches 8 bases. Trimming removed 4 bases from V and 0 bases from J; junction bases left unmatched: 8. Looked up from germline, CDR1 is LNHDA and CDR2 is SQIVND (reference sequence). CDR3 length equals 17 residues. DNA for the CDR3: TGTGCCAGTAGTACCCCGGACAGGGATCTTAGCAATCAGCCCCAGCATTTT. Translation gives CASSTPDRDLSNQPQHF.

The V and J genes are TRBV19 and TRBJ1-1, with D possibly being TRBD1 (5 bases). Germline V gene data show CDR1 as LNHDA and CDR2 as SQIVND (reference sequence). CDR3 length: 15 amino acids. V shed 1 base and J shed 5 bases, with 14 bases lying between them. Here the CDR3 reads CASSIVAGRYTEAFF. CDR3 DNA: TGTGCCAGTAGTATAGTAGCAGGGCGGTATACTGAAGCTTTCTTT.

V usage is TRBV7-8 and J usage is TRBJ2-2; no clear D gene. V was clipped by 2 bases and J by 7 bases, with 2 bases between them. Germline CDR1 SGHVS, CDR2 FQNEAQ. This CDR3 has 11 residues. DNA for the CDR3: TGTGCCAGCAGCTTAATCGGGGAGCTGTTTTTT. Translating gives CASSLIGELFF.

The chain uses TRBV7-9 and TRBJ2-2; tentative D call: TRBD2 (5 bases). Germline lookup yields CDR1 SEHNR and CDR2 FQNEAQ (reference sequence). V lost 1 base and J 0 bases, leaving 9 bases between the germline ends. CDR3 length: 16 amino acids. In DNA form, the CDR3 reads TGTGCCAGCAGCTTAGGGCCAGCGGCGAACACCGGGGAGCTGTTTTTT. Its translation is CASSLGPAANTGELFF.

V usage is TRBV7-9 and J usage is TRBJ1-4; 8 bases are a match to TRBD1. Looked up from germline, CDR1 is SEHNR and CDR2 is FQNEAQ (reference sequence). The length of the CDR3 is 16 residues. V shed 2 bases, J shed 7 bases, and the junction held 9 bases outside the gene matches. The CDR3, as DNA: TGTGCCAGCAGCTTATTAACTGGACAGGGCGCTGAAAAACTGTTTTTT. Translating gives CASSLLTGQGAEKLFF.

The rearrangement joins TRBV5-1 to TRBJ2-2, with a tentative D call TRBD1 (6 bases). The V end was cut by 9 bases, the J end by 3 bases, with 30 bases between. CDR1 is SGHRS and CDR2 is YFSETQ in the germline V gene. The CDR3 loop spans 19 amino acids. In DNA, the CDR3 is TGCGCCACCGCCACCGTAGGGCAGCGAAAGACAGGATACACCGGGGAGCTGTTTTTT. It encodes CATATVGQRKTGYTGELFF. Filled out from reference TRBV5-1 and TRBJ2-2, the complete variable domain reads KAGVTQTPRYLIKTRGQQVTLSCSPISGHRSVSWYQQTPGQGLQFLFEYFSETQRNKGNFPGRFSGRQFSNSRSEMNVSTLELGDSALYLCATATVGQRKTGYTGELFFGEGSRLTVL.

The rearrangement joins TRBV5-1 to TRBJ2-3; D perhaps matches TRBD2 (5 bases). The V end lost 0 bases, the J end lost 6 bases, and 17 bases lay between the germline ends. The germline V gene has CDR1 SGHRS and CDR2 YFSETQ. The CDR3 is 16 amino acids. For the CDR3, the DNA is TGCGCCAGCAGCTTGGAACTAGTCATATCCATCGATACGCAGTATTTT. Translation: CASSLELVISIDTQYF.

The rearrangement uses TRBV7-8 and TRBJ2-7; no clear D gene. Germline CDR1 SGHVS, CDR2 FQNEAQ. The CDR3 is 13 amino acids. The V end was cut by 2 bases, the J end by 3 bases, with 8 bases between. CDR3 sequence reads: CASSLNGFYEQYF. CDR3 bases: TGTGCCAGCAGCTTAAATGGGTTCTACGAGCAGTACTTC.

V gene TRBV19 combines with J gene TRBJ1-1; D call uncertain. This CDR3 has 13 residues. V lost 5 bases and J lost 4, with 11 bases in between. CDR1 is LNHDA, CDR2 SQIVND, per germline (reference sequence). CDR3 loop: CASSYRARTEAFF. The CDR3 DNA reads as TGTGCCAGTAGTTACCGGGCCCGCACTGAAGCTTTCTTT.

A note on this clone: The junction does not match germline at one end; this may be a read error. The V call is TRBV2, the J call TRBJ2-1; D remains unclear. Germline loops: CDR1 SNHLY, CDR2 FYNNEI. This CDR3 region has 14 residues. CDR3 DNA sequence: TGTGTCAGCAGTGGAGTTTCTCTCTACAATGAGCAGTTCTTC. It yields the protein CVSSGVSLYNEQFF.